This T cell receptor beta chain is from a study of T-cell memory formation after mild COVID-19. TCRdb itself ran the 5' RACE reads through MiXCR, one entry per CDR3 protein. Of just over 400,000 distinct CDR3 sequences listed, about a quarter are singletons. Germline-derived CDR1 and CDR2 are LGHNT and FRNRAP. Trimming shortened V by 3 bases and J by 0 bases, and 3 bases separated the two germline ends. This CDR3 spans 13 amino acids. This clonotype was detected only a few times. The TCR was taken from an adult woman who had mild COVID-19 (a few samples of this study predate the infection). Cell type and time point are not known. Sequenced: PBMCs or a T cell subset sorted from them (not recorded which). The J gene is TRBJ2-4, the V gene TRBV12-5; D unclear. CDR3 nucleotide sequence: TGTGCTAGTGGTTTACTAGCCAAAAACATTCAGTACTTC. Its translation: CASGLLAKNIQYF.